A single TCR beta chain is shown here with its context. Here immunoSEQ multiplex PCR was the method, and the copy in TCRdb shows in-frame clones only, minus some. The sample shows 70,000 or so clones, nearly 90% of them seen only once. This sample is part of a study of OX40 agonist ivuxolimab in advanced cancers. Trimming cost V 3 bases and J 9 bases, with 12 bases left between them. CDR3 length: 13 residues. Looked up from germline, CDR1 is SGHTA and CDR2 is FQGNSA. This material consisted of CD4+ or CD8+ T cells sorted from blood, taken in a trial of the OX40 agonist ivuxolimab. This chain links TRBV7-2 with TRBJ2-1, with D perhaps matching TRBD2 (6 bases). The TCR originated in an adult with an advanced solid tumor such as melanoma, head and neck, liver or kidney cancer. The CDR3 protein is CASSFGGSSEQFF. The CDR3 region has the DNA TGTGCCAGCAGCTTCGGAGGGAGTTCTGAGCAGTTCTTC.